Each of the 9 T cell receptor beta chains below was sequenced from the same sample in a study of blood T cell repertoires in COVID-19. Repertoires were generated with immunoSEQ multiplex PCR, while TCRdb's copy carries only in-frame clones and drops some. The table lists 200,000 to 250,000 clones, around 86% of them singletons, with roughly 3% in the top ten. The sample consisted of peripheral blood. Every receptor here comes from a man aged 60 to 75 with acute or convalescent COVID-19.

The CDR3 loop reads CASSPGQTTNEKLFF. As DNA, the CDR3 is TGTGCCAGCAGCCCCGGACAGACAACTAATGAAAAACTGTTTTTT. This rearrangement joins TRBV7-9 to TRBJ1-4; tentative D call: TRBD1 (6 bases). The CDR3 has 15 amino acids. V gave up 5 bases and J gave up 0 bases, with 10 bases separating them. Germline CDR1 SEHNR, CDR2 FQNEAQ (reference sequence). The full variable domain, with the rest looked up from reference TRBV7-9 and TRBJ1-4, is DTGVSQNPRHKITKRGQNVTFRCDPISEHNRLYWYRQTLGQGPEFLTYFQNEAQLEKSRLLSDRFSAERPKGSFSTLEIQRTEQGDSAMYLCASSPGQTTNEKLFFGSGTQLSVL.

The genes are TRBV2 and TRBJ2-7; 9 bases map to TRBD1. V trimming: 11 bases; J trimming: 2 bases; junction bases outside the gene matches: 10. CDR3 length equals 14 residues. Per germline, CDR1 SNHLY and CDR2 FYNNEI. The CDR3 region has the DNA TGTGCCGCGGGAAGGGACAGGGTAGCCTACGAGCAGTACTTC. Residues: CAAGRDRVAYEQYF.

The V and J genes are TRBV2 and TRBJ2-7, with D possibly being TRBD2 (6 bases). Trimming shortened V by 7 bases and J by 1 base, and 14 bases separated the two germline ends. Looked up from germline, CDR1 is SNHLY and CDR2 is FYNNEI. The CDR3 is 14 amino acids. The CDR3 DNA is TGTGCCAGCACTTCTGATGGGGGGTCCTACGAGCAGTACTTC. It translates to CASTSDGGSYEQYF. The full variable domain, in which reference TRBV2 and TRBJ2-7 provide the parts outside the CDR3, is EPEVTQTPSHQVTQMGQEVILRCVPISNHLYFYWYRQILGQKVEFLVSFYNNEISEKSEIFDDQFSVERPDGSNFTLKIRSTKLEDSAMYFCASTSDGGSYEQYFGPGTRLTVT.

The rearrangement joins TRBV27 to TRBJ1-6, with 8 bases matching TRBD1. There are 16 residues in the CDR3. Trimming removed 7 bases from V and 4 bases from J; junction bases left unmatched: 9. In germline, CDR1 is MNHEY, CDR2 SMNVEV (reference sequence). CDR3 residues: CASTRRQGRYNSPLHF. The CDR3 nucleotides are TGTGCCAGCACTCGTAGACAGGGGCGTTATAATTCACCCCTCCACTTT.

The V gene is TRBV6-4, the J gene TRBJ2-6; D may be TRBD1 (6 bases). With 5 bases removed from V and 2 bases from J, the gap between germline ends came to 13 bases. There are 16 residues in the CDR3. Germline CDR1 is MRHNA and CDR2 is SNTAGT. The CDR3 DNA reads as TGTGCCAGCAGTCCACAGGGTGAGACTGGGGCCAACGTCCTGACTTTC. It translates to CASSPQGETGANVLTF.

This clone was found once. The gene calls are TRBV29-1 and TRBJ2-7; no definite D call. V lost 4 bases to trimming and J lost 0 bases, with 7 bases between them. The germline V gene encodes CDR1 SQVTM and CDR2 ANQGSEA. The CDR3 loop spans 12 amino acids. CDR3 sequence reads: CSVARNSYEQYF. The DNA for the CDR3 is TGCAGCGTTGCGCGGAACTCCTACGAGCAGTACTTC.

The V gene is TRBV6-6, the J gene TRBJ1-5, with D possibly matching TRBD1 (5 bases). V lost 7 bases and J lost 1, with 17 bases in between. Germline V gene sequence: CDR1 MNHNY, CDR2 SVGAGI (reference sequence). The CDR3 is made up of 16 amino acids. CDR3: CASTKRGGPSNQPQHF. The DNA for the CDR3 is TGTGCCAGCACTAAAAGGGGAGGGCCCAGCAATCAGCCCCAGCATTTT.

This chain connects TRBV18 to TRBJ2-1; D is perhaps TRBD2 (6 bases). The CDR3 runs 13 residues. CDR1 KGHSH and CDR2 LQKENI come from the germline V gene. Trimming pared 3 bases from V and 7 bases from J, leaving 10 bases between. The CDR3 is CASSPGGGNEQFF. The CDR3 DNA is TGTGCCAGCTCACCTGGGGGAGGTAATGAGCAGTTCTTC.

The V gene is TRBV28, the J gene TRBJ1-1; 8 positions match TRBD1. The V and J ends lost 3 bases and 5 bases, in that order; junction bases with no gene match: 11. CDR3 size: 16 residues. Germline CDR1 is MDHEN and CDR2 is SYDVKM. DNA for the CDR3: TGTGCCAGCAGTTTGGTGGACAGGGTGCGTACTACTGAAGCTTTCTTT. It encodes CASSLVDRVRTTEAFF.